These 2 T cell receptor beta chains were sequenced from one sample in a study of T-cell reconstitution after alpha-beta-depleted transplantation in children. For TCRbeta, the library was prepared with unique molecular identifiers. TCRdb processed the PCR reads anew with MiXCR; each CDR3 protein has one entry. Here the sample spans some 600,000 distinct CDR3 sequences, 16% being singletons. The material was PBMCs from the stem cell graft donor, obtained from the stem cell graft. The source of these receptors is a human donor who donated a stem cell graft to a child with acute myeloid leukemia.

This clonotype came up a few times. V and J are TRBV6-2 or TRBV6-3 and TRBJ1-1; D gene ambiguous. Germline-derived CDR1 and CDR2 are MNHEY and SVGEGT. This CDR3 is built from 14 residues. V was pared by 0 bases and J by 3 bases, with 8 bases between. In DNA, the CDR3 is TGTGCCAGCAGTTACTCAGCTCCGGACACTGAAGCTTTCTTT. It translates to CASSYSAPDTEAFF.

Many counts were recorded for this clonotype. Its ends do not fully match the called genes, so a read error is possible. The chain couples TRBV20-1 to TRBJ1-2, with a possible D match to TRBD1 (6 bases). Germline V gene data show CDR1 as DFQATT and CDR2 as SNEGSKA (reference sequence). The CDR3 totals 13 residues. In DNA, the CDR3 is TGCAGTCCTAGAGTACGGGACACGACCGGCTACACCTTC. It translates to CSPRVRDTTGYTF.